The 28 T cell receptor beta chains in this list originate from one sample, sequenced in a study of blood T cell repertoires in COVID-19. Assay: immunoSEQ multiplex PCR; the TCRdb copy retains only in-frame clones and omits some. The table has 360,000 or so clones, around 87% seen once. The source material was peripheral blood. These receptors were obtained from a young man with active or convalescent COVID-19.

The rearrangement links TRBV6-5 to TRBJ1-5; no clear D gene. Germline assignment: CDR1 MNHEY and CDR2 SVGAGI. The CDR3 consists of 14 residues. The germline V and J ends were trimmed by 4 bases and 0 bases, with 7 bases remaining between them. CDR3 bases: TGTGCCAGCAGTTCAGAATATAGCAATCAGCCCCAGCATTTT. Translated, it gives CASSSEYSNQPQHF.

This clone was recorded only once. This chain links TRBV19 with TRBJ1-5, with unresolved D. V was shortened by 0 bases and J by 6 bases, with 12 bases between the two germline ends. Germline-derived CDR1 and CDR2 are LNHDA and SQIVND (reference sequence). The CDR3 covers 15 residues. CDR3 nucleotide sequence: TGTGCCAGTAGTATAGACGGCCCGAGGGCTCAGCCCCAGCATTTT. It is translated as CASSIDGPRAQPQHF.

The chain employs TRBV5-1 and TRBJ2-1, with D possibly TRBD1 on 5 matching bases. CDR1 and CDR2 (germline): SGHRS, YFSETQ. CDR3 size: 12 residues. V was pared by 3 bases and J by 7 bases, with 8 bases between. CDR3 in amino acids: CASSSRGNEQFF. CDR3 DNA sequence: TGCGCCAGCAGCTCAAGGGGAAATGAGCAGTTCTTC. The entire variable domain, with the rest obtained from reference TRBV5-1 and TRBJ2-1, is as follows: KAGVTQTPRYLIKTRGQQVTLSCSPISGHRSVSWYQQTPGQGLQFLFEYFSETQRNKGNFPGRFSGRQFSNSRSEMNVSTLELGDSALYLCASSSRGNEQFFGPGTRLTVL.

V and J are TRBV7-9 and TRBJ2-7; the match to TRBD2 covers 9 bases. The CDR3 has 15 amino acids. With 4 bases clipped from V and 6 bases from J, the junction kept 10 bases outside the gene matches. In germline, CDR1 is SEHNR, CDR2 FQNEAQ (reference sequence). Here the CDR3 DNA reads TGTGCCAGCAGCTCGTTAGCGGGAGTACAAAGCGAGCAGTACTTC. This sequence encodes CASSSLAGVQSEQYF.

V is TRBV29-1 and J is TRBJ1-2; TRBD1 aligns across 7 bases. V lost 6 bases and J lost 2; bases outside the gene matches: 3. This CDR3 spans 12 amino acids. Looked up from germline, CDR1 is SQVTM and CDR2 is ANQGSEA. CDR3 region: CSVLQGNYGYTF. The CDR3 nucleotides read TGCAGCGTCTTACAGGGGAACTATGGCTACACCTTC.

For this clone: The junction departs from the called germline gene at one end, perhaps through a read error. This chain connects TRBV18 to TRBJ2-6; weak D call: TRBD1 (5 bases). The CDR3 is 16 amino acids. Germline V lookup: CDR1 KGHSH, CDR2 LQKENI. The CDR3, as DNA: TGTGCCAGCTCACCAGACAGTTTCTCTGGGGCCAACGTGCTGACTTTC. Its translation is CASSPDSFSGANVLTF.

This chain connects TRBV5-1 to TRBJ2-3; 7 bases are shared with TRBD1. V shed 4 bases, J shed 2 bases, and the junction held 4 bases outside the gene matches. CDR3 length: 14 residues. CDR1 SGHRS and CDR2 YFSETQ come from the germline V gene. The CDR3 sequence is CASSKGQPTDTQYF. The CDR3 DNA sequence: TGCGCCAGCAGCAAGGGACAGCCCACAGATACGCAGTATTTT.

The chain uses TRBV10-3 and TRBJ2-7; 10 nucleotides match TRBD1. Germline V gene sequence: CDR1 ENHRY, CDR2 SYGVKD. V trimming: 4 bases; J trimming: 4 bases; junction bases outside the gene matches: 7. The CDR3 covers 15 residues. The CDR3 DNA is TGTGCCATCAGTGGCGGGACAGGGGCCATGTACGAGCAGTACTTC. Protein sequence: CAISGGTGAMYEQYF.

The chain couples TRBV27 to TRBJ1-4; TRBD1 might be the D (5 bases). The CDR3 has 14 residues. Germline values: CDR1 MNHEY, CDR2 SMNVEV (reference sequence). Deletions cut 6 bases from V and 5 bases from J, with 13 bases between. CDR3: CASSVGGGNEKLFF. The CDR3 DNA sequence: TGTGCCAGCAGCGTCGGGGGAGGGAATGAAAAACTGTTTTTT.

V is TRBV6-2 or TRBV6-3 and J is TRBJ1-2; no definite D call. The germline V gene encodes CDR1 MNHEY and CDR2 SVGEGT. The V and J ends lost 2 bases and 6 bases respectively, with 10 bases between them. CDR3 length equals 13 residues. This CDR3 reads CASSYLLTNGYTF. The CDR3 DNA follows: TGTGCCAGCAGTTACCTACTAACGAATGGCTACACCTTC.

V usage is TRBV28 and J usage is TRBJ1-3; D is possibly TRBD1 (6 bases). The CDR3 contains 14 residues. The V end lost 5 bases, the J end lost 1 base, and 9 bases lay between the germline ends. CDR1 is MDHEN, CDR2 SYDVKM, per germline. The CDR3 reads CASSPQGSGNTIYF. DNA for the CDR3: TGTGCCAGCAGTCCTCAGGGGTCTGGAAACACCATATATTTT. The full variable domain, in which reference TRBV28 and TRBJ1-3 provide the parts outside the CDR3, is DVKVTQSSRYLVKRTGEKVFLECVQDMDHENMFWYRQDPGLGLRLIYFSYDVKMKEKGDIPEGYSVSREKKERFSLILESASTNQTSMYLCASSPQGSGNTIYFGEGSWLTVV.

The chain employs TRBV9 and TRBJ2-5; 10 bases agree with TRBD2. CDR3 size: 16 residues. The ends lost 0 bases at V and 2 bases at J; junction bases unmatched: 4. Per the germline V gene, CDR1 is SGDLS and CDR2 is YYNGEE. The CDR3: CASSVEASGGQETQYF. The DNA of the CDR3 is TGTGCCAGCAGCGTAGAGGCTAGCGGGGGTCAAGAGACCCAGTACTTC.

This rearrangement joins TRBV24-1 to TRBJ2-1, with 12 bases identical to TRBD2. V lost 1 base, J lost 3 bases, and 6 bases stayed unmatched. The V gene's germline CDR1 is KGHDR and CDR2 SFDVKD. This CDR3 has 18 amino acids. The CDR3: CATSDFPSGGAGYNEQFF. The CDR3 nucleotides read TGTGCCACCAGTGATTTTCCTAGCGGGGGGGCGGGCTACAATGAGCAGTTCTTC.

CDR3 loop: CASSRNTLDREYGYTF. For the CDR3, the DNA is TGCGCCAGCAGCCGCAACACCCTTGACAGGGAGTATGGCTACACCTTC. This chain joins TRBV5-1 and TRBJ1-2, with 7 bases lining up with TRBD1. Germline values: CDR1 SGHRS, CDR2 YFSETQ. After removal of 4 bases from V and 5 bases from J, the junction contained 14 bases not matched to a gene. CDR3 size: 16 residues.

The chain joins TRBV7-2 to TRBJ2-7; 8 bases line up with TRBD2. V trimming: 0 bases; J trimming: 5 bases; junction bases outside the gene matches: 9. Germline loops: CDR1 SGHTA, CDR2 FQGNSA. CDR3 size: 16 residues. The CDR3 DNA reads TGTGCCAGCAGCTTAGCCCCCTGGCGGGGGGTCCACGAGCAGTACTTC. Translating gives CASSLAPWRGVHEQYF.

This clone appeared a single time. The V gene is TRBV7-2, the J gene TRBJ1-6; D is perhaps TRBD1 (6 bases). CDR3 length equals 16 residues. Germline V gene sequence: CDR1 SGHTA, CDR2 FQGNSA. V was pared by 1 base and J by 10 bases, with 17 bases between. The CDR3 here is CASSLEARGKGSPLHF. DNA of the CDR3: TGTGCCAGCAGCTTAGAGGCCAGGGGTAAAGGATCACCCCTCCACTTT. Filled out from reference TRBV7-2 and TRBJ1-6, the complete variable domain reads GAGVSQSPSNKVTEKGKDVELRCDPISGHTALYWYRQSLGQGLEFLIYFQGNSAPDKSGLPSDRFSAERTGGSVSTLTIQRTQQEDSAVYLCASSLEARGKGSPLHFGNGTRLTVT.

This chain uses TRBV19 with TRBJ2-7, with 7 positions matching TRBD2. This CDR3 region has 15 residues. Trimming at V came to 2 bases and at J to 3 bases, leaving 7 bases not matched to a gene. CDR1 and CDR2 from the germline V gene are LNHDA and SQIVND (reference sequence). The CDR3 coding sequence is TGTGCCAGTAGTATAATGGCTAGCGGACACTACGAGCAGTACTTC. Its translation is CASSIMASGHYEQYF. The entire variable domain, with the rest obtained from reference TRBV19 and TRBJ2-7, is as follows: DGGITQSPKYLFRKEGQNVTLSCEQNLNHDAMYWYRQDPGQGLRLIYYSQIVNDFQKGDIAEGYSVSREKKESFPLTVTSAQKNPTAFYLCASSIMASGHYEQYFGPGTRLTVT.

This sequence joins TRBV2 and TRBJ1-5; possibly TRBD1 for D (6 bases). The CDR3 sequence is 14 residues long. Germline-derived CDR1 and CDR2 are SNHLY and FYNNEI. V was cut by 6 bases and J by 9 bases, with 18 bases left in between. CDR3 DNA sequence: TGTGCCAGCAGCCTAAGGACAGCAATCCTGCCCCAGCATTTT. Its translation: CASSLRTAILPQHF. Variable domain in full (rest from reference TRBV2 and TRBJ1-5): EPEVTQTPSHQVTQMGQEVILRCVPISNHLYFYWYRQILGQKVEFLVSFYNNEISEKSEIFDDQFSVERPDGSNFTLKIRSTKLEDSAMYFCASSLRTAILPQHFGDGTRLSIL.

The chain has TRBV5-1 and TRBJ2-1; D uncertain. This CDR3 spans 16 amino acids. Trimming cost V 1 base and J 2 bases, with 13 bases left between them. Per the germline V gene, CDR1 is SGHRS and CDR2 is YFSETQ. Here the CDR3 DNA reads TGCGCCAGCAGCTTGAGCGTGGTAGTAACCTACAATGAGCAGTTCTTC. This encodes CASSLSVVVTYNEQFF.

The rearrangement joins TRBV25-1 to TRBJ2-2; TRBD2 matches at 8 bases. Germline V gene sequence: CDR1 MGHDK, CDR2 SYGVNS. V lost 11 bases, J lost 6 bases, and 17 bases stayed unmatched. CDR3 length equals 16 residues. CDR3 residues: CAFEPLRGGFPGELFF. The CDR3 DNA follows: TGTGCCTTCGAACCACTCCGGGGGGGATTCCCCGGGGAGCTGTTTTTT.

The CDR3 loop is CASRADRDELMTEAFF. The CDR3 DNA reads TGCGCCAGCAGAGCCGACAGGGACGAATTGATGACTGAAGCTTTCTTT. The chain couples TRBV10-1 to TRBJ1-1; 7 nucleotides line up with TRBD1. The CDR3 has 16 amino acids. V gave up 6 bases and J gave up 5 bases; unmatched junction bases: 15. Germline-derived CDR1 and CDR2 are WNHNN and SYGVQD (reference sequence).

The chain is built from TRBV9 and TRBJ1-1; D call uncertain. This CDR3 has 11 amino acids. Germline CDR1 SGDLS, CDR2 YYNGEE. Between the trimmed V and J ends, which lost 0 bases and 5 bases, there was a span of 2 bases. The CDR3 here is CASSVVTEAFF. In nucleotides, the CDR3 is TGTGCCAGCAGCGTAGTAACTGAAGCTTTCTTT.

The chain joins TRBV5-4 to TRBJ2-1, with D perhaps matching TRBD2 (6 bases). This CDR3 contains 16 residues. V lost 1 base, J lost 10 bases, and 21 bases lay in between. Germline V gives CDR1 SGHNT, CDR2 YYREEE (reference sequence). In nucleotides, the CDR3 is TGTGCCAGCAGCTTGCCCTCCCGGACGGGAGTACGGGAGCAGTTCTTC. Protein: CASSLPSRTGVREQFF.

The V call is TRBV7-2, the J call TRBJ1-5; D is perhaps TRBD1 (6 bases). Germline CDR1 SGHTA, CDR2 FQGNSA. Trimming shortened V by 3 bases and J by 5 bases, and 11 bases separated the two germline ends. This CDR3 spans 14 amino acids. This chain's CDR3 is CASSFAGEYQPQHF. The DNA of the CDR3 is TGTGCCAGCAGCTTTGCAGGGGAGTATCAGCCCCAGCATTTT.

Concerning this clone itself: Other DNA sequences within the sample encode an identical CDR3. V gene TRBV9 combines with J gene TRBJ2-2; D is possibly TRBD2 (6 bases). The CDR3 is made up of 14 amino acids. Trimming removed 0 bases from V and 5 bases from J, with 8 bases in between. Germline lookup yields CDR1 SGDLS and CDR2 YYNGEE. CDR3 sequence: CASSVGGGTGELFF. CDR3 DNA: TGTGCCAGCAGCGTAGGTGGGGGGACCGGGGAGCTGTTTTTT.

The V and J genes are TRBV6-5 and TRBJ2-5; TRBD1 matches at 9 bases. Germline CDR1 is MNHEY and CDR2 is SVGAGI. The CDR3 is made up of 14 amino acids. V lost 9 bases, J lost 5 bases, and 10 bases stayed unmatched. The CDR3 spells CASGPGQGAETQYF. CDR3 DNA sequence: TGTGCCAGTGGACCGGGACAGGGAGCGGAGACCCAGTACTTC.

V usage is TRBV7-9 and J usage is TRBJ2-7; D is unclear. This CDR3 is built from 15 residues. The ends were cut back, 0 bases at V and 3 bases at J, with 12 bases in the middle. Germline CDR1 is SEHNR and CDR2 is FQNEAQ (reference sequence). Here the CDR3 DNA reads TGTGCCAGCAGCTTAGCTAGCCTGTTAGGCTACGAGCAGTACTTC. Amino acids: CASSLASLLGYEQYF.

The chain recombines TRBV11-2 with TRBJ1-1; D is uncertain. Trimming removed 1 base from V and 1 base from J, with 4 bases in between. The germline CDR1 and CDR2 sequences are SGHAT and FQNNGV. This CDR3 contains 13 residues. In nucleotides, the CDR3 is TGTGCCAGCAGCTTAGTTCAGAACACTGAAGCTTTCTTT. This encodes CASSLVQNTEAFF.